This T cell receptor beta chain was sequenced during a study of Ad26.COV2.S vaccination and SARS-CoV-2 variants. Study overall: The COV1001 Ad26.COV2.S trial arm included the donor. Participants got Ad26.COV2.S intramuscularly, once or twice 56 days apart.

Treatment noted: around 19 received Ad26.COV2.S at low or high dose, single or two shots; 5 received placebo; per-sample allocation not given. Following the first vaccine or placebo injection, samples were taken on day 63. An adult of 18-55 years in Boston served as donor. Germline CDR1 SGHDT, CDR2 YYEEEE. This CDR3 is 11 amino acids long. The V end was cut by 0 bases, the J end by 8 bases, with 5 bases between. Using immunoSEQ multiplex PCR, the repertoire was profiled, and TCRdb retains in-frame clones only, with some absent. There are around 350,000 clones in the sample; around 84% occur only once, and roughly 3.1% lies in the top ten.

The rearrangement uses TRBV5-6 and TRBJ1-1; unclear D gene. The specimen comprised peripheral blood, sampled in a trial of Ad26.COV2.S vaccine versus placebo. This receptor was taken from a person between 18 and 59 years old who received the Ad26.COV2.S COVID-19 vaccine or a placebo. CDR3 coding DNA: TGTGCCAGCAGCTTGGCGGGGGAAGCTTTCTTT. Translated, it gives CASSLAGEAFF.